This TCR beta chain came from a study of cytomegalovirus exposure and HLA in healthy donors. Researchers ran the PCR with 60 Vbeta and 13 Jbeta primers. Generated by immunoSEQ multiplex PCR, the TCRdb table keeps only in-frame clones and is missing some. There are 190,000 or so clones in the sample; more than 80% occur only once, and under 0.8% lies in the top ten. The CDR3 is 12 residues long. Germline-derived CDR1 and CDR2 are SEHNR and FQNEAQ (reference sequence). Trimming removed 6 bases from V and 9 bases from J; junction bases left unmatched: 7. The specimen was PBMCs. This chain uses TRBV7-9 with TRBJ1-1, with TRBD1 matching 7 bases. The clonotype comes from a boy younger than 18 in good health and CMV-seronegative. The CDR3 loop is CASSRDSHQAFF. The CDR3 nucleotides are TGTGCCAGCAGTCGGGACAGCCACCAAGCTTTCTTT.